What follows describes a single T cell receptor beta chain. Its antigen is unknown. Deletions cut 6 bases from V and 1 base from J, with 16 bases between. The CDR3 spans 15 residues. CDR1 is MDHEN and CDR2 is SYDVKM in the germline V gene. The PCR ran on 60 Vbeta and 13 Jbeta primers. The table came from immunoSEQ multiplex PCR; TCRdb's copy has only in-frame clones and leaves some out. The table records over 120,000 clones, 75% to 85% of them present only once. This record belongs to a study of cytomegalovirus exposure and HLA in healthy donors. General study points: HLA allele associations emerged for 15,000 to 20,000 TCR beta sequences in a later analysis, at 0.05 false discovery rate.

This chain links TRBV28 with TRBJ2-7; tentative D call: TRBD2 (7 bases). What was sequenced was PBMCs. The receptor was derived from a woman aged 18-30 years in good health and CMV-seropositive. The chain's CDR3 is CASSQGGGPSYEQYF. CDR3 bases: TGTGCCAGCAGCCAAGGGGGGGGACCATCCTACGAGCAGTACTTC.